This note documents a single T cell receptor (beta chain) sequence. The table came from immunoSEQ multiplex PCR; TCRdb's copy has only in-frame clones and leaves some out. The profile shows roughly 71,000 clones, approximately 90% of them singletons. The sample belongs to a study of T cell changes during pregnancy in multiple sclerosis. The CDR3 sequence is 12 residues long. The ends were cut back, 11 bases at V and 5 bases at J, with 12 bases in the middle. Germline CDR1 SNHLY, CDR2 FYNNEI. The rearrangement uses TRBV2 and TRBJ2-2, with D possibly matching TRBD1 (5 bases). The origin of this receptor is a female donor in good health, enrolled as a control in a pregnancy study. The sequencing used peripheral blood, collected in the first trimester of pregnancy. The CDR3, as DNA: TGTGCCTCCATACCAGGGACCGGGGAGCTGTTTTTT. This encodes CASIPGTGELFF.